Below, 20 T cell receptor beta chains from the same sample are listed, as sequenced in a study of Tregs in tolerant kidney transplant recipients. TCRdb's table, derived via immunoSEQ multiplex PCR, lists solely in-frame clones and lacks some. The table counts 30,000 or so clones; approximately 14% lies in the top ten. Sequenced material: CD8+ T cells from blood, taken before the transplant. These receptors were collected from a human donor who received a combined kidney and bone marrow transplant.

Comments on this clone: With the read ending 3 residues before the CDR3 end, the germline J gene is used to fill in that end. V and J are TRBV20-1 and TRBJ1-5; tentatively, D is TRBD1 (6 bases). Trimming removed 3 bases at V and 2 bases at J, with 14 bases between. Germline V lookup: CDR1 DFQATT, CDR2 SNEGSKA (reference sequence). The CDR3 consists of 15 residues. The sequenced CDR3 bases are TGCAGTGCTAGGGGCAGACAGGAGGGCAATCAGCCC. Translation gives CSARGRQEGNQP. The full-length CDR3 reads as CSARGRQEGNQPQHF.

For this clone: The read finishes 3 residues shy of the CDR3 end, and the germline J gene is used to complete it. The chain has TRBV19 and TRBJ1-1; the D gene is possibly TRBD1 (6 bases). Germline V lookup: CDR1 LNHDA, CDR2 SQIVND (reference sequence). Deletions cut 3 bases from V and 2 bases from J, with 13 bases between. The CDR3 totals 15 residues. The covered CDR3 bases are TGTGCCAGTAGTATGGCGGGGGCCGGAAACACTGAA. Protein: CASSMAGAGNTE. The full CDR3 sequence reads CASSMAGAGNTEAFF.

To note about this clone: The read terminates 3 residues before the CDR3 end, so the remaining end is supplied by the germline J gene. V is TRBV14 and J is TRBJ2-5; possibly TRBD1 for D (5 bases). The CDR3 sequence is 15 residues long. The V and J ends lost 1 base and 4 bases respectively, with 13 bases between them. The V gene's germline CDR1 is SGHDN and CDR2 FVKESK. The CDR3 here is CASSQGAQVPETQYF. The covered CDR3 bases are TGTGCCAGCAGCCAAGGCGCACAGGTTCCAGAGACC.

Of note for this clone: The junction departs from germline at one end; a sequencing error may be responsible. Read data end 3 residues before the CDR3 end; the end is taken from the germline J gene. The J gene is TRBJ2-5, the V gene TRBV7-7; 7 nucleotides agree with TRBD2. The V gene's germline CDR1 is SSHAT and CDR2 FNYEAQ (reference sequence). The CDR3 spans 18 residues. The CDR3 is CASSAFGLAALEKETQYF. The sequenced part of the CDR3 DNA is TGTGCTAGCAGCGCCTTCGGGCTAGCGGCTTTGGAGAAAGAGACC.

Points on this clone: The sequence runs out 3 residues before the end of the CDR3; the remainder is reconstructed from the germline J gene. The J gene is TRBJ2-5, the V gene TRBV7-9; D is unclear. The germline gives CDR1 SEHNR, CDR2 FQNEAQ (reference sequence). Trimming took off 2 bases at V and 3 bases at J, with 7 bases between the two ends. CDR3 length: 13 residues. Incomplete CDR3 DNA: TGTGCCAGCAGCTTATCCACAGAAGAGACC. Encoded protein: CASSLSTEET. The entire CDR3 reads CASSLSTEETQYF. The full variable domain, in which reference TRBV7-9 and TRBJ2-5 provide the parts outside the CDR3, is DTGVSQNPRHKITKRGQNVTFRCDPISEHNRLYWYRQTLGQGPEFLTYFQNEAQLEKSRLLSDRFSAERPKGSFSTLEIQRTEQGDSAMYLCASSLSTEETQYFGPGTRLLVL.

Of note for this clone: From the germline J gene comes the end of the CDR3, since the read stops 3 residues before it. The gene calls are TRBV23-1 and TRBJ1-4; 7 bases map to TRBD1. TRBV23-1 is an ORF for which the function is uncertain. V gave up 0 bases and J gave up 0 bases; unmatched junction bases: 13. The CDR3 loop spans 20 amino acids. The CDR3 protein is CASSQSKTGRPISTNEKLFF. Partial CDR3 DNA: TGCGCCAGCAGTCAATCGAAGACAGGGAGGCCTATTTCAACTAATGAAAAA.

The part of the CDR3 DNA that was read is TGTGCCAGCAGCTTAGGGGACAGGGGTGGGTACGAG. Its translation is CASSLGDRGGYE. The entire CDR3 protein reads CASSLGDRGGYEQYF. The rearrangement joins TRBV7-9 to TRBJ2-7; 10 bases map to TRBD1. The observed sequence ends 3 residues before the CDR3 terminus, with the missing tail filled in from the germline J gene. Germline CDR1 is SEHNR and CDR2 is FQNEAQ (reference sequence). Trimming at V came to 1 base and at J to 4 bases, leaving 4 bases not matched to a gene. The CDR3 spans 15 residues.

CDR3: CASSAMTPGRGGDEQFF. The part of the CDR3 DNA that was read is TGCGCCAGCAGCGCAATGACCCCGGGAAGGGGTGGCGATGAG. J is TRBJ2-1 and V is TRBV5-1; D tentatively fits TRBD1 or TRBD2 (5 bases each). The read stops 3 residues short of the end of the CDR3; the missing end is completed from the germline J gene. The CDR3 totals 17 residues. In germline, CDR1 is SGHRS, CDR2 YFSETQ. Trimming pared 4 bases from V and 8 bases from J, leaving 25 bases between.

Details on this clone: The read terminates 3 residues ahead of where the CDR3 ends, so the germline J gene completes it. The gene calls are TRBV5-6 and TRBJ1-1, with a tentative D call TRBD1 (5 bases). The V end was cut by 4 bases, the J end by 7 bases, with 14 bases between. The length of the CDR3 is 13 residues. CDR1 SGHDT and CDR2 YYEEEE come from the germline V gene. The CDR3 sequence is CASSAGGGFEAFF. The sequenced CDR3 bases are TGTGCCAGCAGCGCCGGGGGGGGATTTGAA.

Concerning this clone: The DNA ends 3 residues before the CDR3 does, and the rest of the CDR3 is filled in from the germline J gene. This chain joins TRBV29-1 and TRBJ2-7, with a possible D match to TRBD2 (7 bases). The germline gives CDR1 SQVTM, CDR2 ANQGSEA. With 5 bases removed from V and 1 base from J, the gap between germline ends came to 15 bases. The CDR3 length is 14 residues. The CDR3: CSVPAGDTSYEQYF. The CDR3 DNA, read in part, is TGCAGCGTTCCCGCGGGGGACACATCCTACGAG.

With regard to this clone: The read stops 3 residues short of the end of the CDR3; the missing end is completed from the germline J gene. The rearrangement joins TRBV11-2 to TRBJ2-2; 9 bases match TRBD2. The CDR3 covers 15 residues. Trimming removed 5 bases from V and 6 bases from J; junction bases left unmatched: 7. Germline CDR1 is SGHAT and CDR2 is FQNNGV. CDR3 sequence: CASSHSGSGSGELFF. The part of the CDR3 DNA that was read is TGTGCCAGCAGCCATAGCGGGAGCGGGTCCGGGGAG.

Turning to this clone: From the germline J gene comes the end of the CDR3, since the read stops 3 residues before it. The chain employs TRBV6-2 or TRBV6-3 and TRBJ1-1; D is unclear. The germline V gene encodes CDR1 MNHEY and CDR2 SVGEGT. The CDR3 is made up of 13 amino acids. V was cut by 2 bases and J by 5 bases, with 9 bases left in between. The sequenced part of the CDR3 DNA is TGTGCCAGCAGTTACGTCACAAGTACTGAA. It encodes CASSYVTSTE. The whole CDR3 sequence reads CASSYVTSTEAFF.

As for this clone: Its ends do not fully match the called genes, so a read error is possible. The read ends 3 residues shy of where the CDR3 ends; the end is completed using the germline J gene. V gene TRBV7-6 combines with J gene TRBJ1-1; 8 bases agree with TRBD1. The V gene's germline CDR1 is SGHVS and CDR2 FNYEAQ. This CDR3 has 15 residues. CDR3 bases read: TGTGTCAGCAGCGACGGAGGACAGGGTCTCACTGAA. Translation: CVSSDGGQGLTE. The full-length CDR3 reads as CVSSDGGQGLTEAFF.

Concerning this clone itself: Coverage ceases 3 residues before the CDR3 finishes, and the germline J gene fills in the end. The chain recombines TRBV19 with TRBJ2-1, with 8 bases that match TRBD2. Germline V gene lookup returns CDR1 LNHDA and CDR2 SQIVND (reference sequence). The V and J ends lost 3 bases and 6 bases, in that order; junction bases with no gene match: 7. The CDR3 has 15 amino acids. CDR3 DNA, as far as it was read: TGTGCCAGTAGTATCGGGACTAGGGGTAGCAATGAG. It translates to CASSIGTRGSNE. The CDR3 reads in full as CASSIGTRGSNEQFF. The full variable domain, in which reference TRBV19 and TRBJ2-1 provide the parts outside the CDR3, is DGGITQSPKYLFRKEGQNVTLSCEQNLNHDAMYWYRQDPGQGLRLIYYSQIVNDFQKGDIAEGYSVSREKKESFPLTVTSAQKNPTAFYLCASSIGTRGSNEQFFGPGTRLTVL.

The sequenced part of the CDR3 DNA is TGTGCCTGGAGTTTCTCCCCGAGCGGATACACAGATACG. It is translated as CAWSFSPSGYTDT. The full CDR3 protein reads CAWSFSPSGYTDTQYF. The chain has TRBV30 and TRBJ2-3; TRBD2 is a possible D gene (5 bases). The CDR3 end falls 3 residues outside the read, so it is completed with the germline J gene. Germline CDR1 is GTSNPN and CDR2 is SVGIG (reference sequence). V lost 2 bases, J lost 2 bases, and 17 bases lay in between. CDR3 length: 16 amino acids.

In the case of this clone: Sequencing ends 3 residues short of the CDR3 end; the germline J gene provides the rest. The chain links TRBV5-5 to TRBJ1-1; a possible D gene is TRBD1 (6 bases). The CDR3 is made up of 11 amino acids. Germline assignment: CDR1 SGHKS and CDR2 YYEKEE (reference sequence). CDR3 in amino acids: CASTLGGRAFF. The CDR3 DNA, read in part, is TGTGCCAGCACCCTAGGGGGAAGG.

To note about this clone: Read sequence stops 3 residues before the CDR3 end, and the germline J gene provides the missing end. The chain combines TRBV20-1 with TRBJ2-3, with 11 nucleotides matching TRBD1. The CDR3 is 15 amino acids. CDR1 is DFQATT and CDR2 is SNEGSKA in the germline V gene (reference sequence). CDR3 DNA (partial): TGCAGTGCTTTCGGGACAGGGGGGAATCTACGAACG. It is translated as CSAFGTGGNLRT. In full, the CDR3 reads CSAFGTGGNLRTQYF.

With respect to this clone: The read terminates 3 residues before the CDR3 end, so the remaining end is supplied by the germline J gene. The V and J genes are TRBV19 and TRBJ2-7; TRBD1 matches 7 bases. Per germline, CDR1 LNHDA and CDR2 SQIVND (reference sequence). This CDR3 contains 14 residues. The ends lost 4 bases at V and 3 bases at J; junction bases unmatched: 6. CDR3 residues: CASSRWDRSYEQYF. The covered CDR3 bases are TGTGCCAGTAGTAGATGGGACAGAAGCTACGAG.

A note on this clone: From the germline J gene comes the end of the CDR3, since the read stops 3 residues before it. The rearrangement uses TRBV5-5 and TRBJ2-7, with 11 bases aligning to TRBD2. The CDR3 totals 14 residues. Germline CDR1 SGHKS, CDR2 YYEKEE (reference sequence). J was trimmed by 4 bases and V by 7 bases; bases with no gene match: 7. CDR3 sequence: CASERLAGRYEQYF. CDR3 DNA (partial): TGTGCCAGCGAAAGACTAGCGGGAAGATACGAG. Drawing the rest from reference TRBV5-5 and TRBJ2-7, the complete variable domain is DAGVTQSPTHLIKTRGQQVTLRCSPISGHKSVSWYQQVLGQGPQFIFQYYEKEERGRGNFPDRFSARQFPNYSSELNVNALLLGDSALYLCASERLAGRYEQYFGPGTRLTVT.

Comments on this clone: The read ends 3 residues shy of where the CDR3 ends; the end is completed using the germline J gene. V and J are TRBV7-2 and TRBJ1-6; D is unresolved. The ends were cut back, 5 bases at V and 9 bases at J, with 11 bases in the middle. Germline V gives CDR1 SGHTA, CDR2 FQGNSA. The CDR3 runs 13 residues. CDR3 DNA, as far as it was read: TGTGCCAGCAGCCTCGGGGTGGGTTCACCC. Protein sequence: CASSLGVGSP. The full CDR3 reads CASSLGVGSPLHF.